This T cell receptor beta chain appears in the sequencing data of a study of Tregs in tolerant kidney transplant recipients. Whole-study findings and limits: Tolerant patients' donor-specific Tregs expanded beyond overall Tregs, suggesting antigen-driven growth. Nucleotide sequences could not be compared across some patients' samples due to primer changes. Biological reproducibility was not directly addressed, but technical replication error appeared minimal.

Notes on this clone: What it binds is not known.

Related graft donors supplied nonmyeloablative bone marrow transplants, and mixed chimerism was transient. Unstimulated Tregs (CD4+CD25+CD127-) and CD4+CD25- non-Tregs were sorted from PBMCs. Using immunoSEQ multiplex PCR, the repertoire was profiled, and TCRdb retains in-frame clones only, with some absent. The sample includes about 64,000 clones, around 87% of them seen just once. Losses at the gene ends were 0 bases for V and 6 bases for J; bases not matched to a gene: 10. The CDR3 spans 20 residues. Germline V CDR1 and CDR2: SGHNT, YENEEA. This receptor was taken from a human patient who received a combined kidney and bone marrow transplant. Some T cells may originate from the graft donor. The material was CD4+ T cells from blood (PBMCs), obtained 6 months after the transplant. The V gene is TRBV11-3, the J gene TRBJ2-2; 16 positions agree with TRBD2. The CDR3 sequence: CASSLDLWGLAGGPSGELFF. The CDR3 region has the DNA TGTGCCAGCAGCTTAGATCTCTGGGGACTAGCGGGAGGGCCCTCCGGGGAGCTGTTTTTT.